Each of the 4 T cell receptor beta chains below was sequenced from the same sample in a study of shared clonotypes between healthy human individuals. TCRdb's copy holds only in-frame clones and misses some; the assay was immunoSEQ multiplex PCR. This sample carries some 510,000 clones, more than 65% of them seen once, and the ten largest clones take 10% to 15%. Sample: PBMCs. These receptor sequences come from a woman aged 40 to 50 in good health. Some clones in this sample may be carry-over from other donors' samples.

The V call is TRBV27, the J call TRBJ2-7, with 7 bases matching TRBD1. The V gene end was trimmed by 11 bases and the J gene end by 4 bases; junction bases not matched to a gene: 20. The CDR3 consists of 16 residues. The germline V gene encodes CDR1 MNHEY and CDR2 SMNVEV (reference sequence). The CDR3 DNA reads TGTGCCCCTCCCCGTCCTCGACAGGGAGTCGGATACGAGCAGTACTTC. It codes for CAPPRPRQGVGYEQYF.

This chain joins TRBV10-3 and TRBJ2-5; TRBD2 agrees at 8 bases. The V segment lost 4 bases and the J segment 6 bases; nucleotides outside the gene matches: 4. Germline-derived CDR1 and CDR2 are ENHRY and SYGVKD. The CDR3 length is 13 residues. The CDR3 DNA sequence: TGTGCCATCAGTGCGTCTAGCGGGCAGACCCAGTACTTC. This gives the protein CAISASSGQTQYF.

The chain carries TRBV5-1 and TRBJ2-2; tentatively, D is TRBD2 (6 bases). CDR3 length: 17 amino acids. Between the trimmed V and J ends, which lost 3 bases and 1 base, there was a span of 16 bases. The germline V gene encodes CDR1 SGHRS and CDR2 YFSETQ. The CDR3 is CASSSKGTLGNTGELFF. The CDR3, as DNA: TGCGCCAGCAGCTCAAAGGGGACTTTGGGGAACACCGGGGAGCTGTTTTTT.

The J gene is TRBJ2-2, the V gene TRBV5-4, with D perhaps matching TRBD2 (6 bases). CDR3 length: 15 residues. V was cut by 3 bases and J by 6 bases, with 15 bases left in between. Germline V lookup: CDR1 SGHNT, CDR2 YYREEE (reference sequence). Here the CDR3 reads CASSWGRERAGELFF. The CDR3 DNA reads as TGTGCCAGCAGCTGGGGTAGGGAGCGGGCCGGGGAGCTGTTTTTT.